Given below is one T cell receptor beta chain in context. The specificity of this receptor is unknown. Base qualities are not recorded, but no much larger clone differs from it by a single base. TCRbeta CDR3 regions were amplified from genomic DNA by means of the immunoSEQ Assay, a bias-controlled multiplex PCR. Processing in the source paper ran as follows. The number of nucleated cells in each sample was estimated from the amplification of reference gene primers within the assay. To quantify the absolute abundance of each unique TCRbeta CDR3 rearrangement, sequence reads were collapsed and filtered. For each sample, productive Simpson clonality was calculated as the square root of Simpson's diversity index across productive rearrangements. TCRdb re-hosts the immuneACCESS table, in-frame sequences only. Its copies lack some clones; in the studies checked, an unresolved V gene accounts for under half of them, and the cause for the rest is not known. V and J calls plus clone size are reproduced from that table; the DNA served to infer D and trimming. Recorded for this sample are hundreds of thousands of clones; around four fifths of them occurred a single time. Of the sample, approximately 5.3% falls within the top ten clones.

This record comes from a study of blood T cell repertoires in COVID-19 (dated by TCRdb to 2019 to 2021). General notes on the study: The collaborator samples originated in the United States, Italy and Spain and spanned the acute and convalescent phases of COVID-19. The prospective study material was composed of cDNA or gDNA derived from T cells, B-cell-depleted T cells, or PBMCs. Subjects who had been exposed to COVID-19, were actively infected with it, or had recovered from it provided the deeply sampled blood TCRbeta repertoires that made up the dataset. A freely available public database, intended as a resource for researchers studying the immune response to SARS-CoV-2, is where the repertoires were released. Samples came from the ongoing ImmuneRACE study (first 160 participants) plus 1,254 subjects from 6 global collaborators. Sample metadata almost always included a de-identified subject ID, COVID-19 status, age in years and sex. Where available, HLA class I and class II types were obtained from metadata supplied by the sample provider rather than from assay-based typing. What the work shows at the level of the full study, not this receptor alone: Clinical and demographic metadata were provided uncurated, with the amount varying by source and participant.

V loses 4 bases of germline sequence and J loses 5 bases, and the interval between the two ends is 12 bases. The CDR3 holds 14 amino acids from the cysteine to the phenylalanine. Only CDR3 DNA is held: 42 bases, read in frame from base 1. The CDR1 and CDR2 encoded by the germline V gene are SGHTA and FQGTGA. Whole blood was collected in K2EDTA tubes by collaborating institutions according to the institutions' own protocols. For TCRbeta analysis, collaborators shipped samples in one of three forms: frozen whole blood, isolated PBMCs, or DNA extracted from either of those sample types. The sequence is built from TRBV7-3 and TRBJ2-1, and the D gene may be TRBD1, 6 bases matching. The clonotype originates from a man of 80 years or more with acute or convalescent COVID-19. The sequencing input was peripheral blood. At the DNA level, the sequence is TGTGCCAGCAGCTCGGACAGCCTTAACAATGAGCAGTTCTTC. Its translation is CASSSDSLNNEQFF.